This is a list of T cell receptor beta chains from one sample in a study of brain T cells in children with intractable seizures. The protocol was immunoSEQ multiplex PCR, while the TCRdb copy is restricted to in-frame clones and leaves out a portion. The table shows about 340,000 clones, with 93% occurring only once. The sample consisted of peripheral blood, taken around 5 months after surgery. All receptors come from a boy under three years old with tuberous sclerosis and intractable seizures. Each CDR3 is given with its conserved first and last residue. The order of the fields is D gene, J gene, clone size, V gene, CDR3 protein, CDR3 DNA. D genes are given only for firm matches. A row's size may be missing; if present it is once, few, many or a size class.

d_gene: TRBD1; j_gene: TRBJ2-3; abundance: .; v_gene: TRBV5-6; CDR3aa: CASSLKQGAHSTDTQYF; CDR3nt: TGTGCCAGCAGTCTTAAACAGGGGGCTCATAGCACAGATACGCAGTATTTT
d_gene: TRBD2; j_gene: TRBJ2-7; abundance: .; v_gene: TRBV30; CDR3aa: CASERAGELYEQYF; CDR3nt: TGTGCCTCCGAAAGGGCGGGAGAGCTCTACGAGCAGTACTTC
d_gene: TRBD1; j_gene: TRBJ2-7; abundance: .; v_gene: TRBV3-1/TRBV3-2; CDR3aa: CASSLSGQGAPQYF; CDR3nt: TGTGCCAGCAGCCTCTCGGGACAGGGGGCTCCGCAGTACTTC
d_gene: .; j_gene: TRBJ1-5; abundance: .; v_gene: TRBV24-1; CDR3aa: CATSGPSRGNQPQHF; CDR3nt: TGTGCCACCAGTGGCCCATCCAGGGGCAATCAGCCCCAGCATTTT
d_gene: .; j_gene: TRBJ1-1; abundance: .; v_gene: TRBV6-5; CDR3aa: CASAGYGWNTEAFF; CDR3nt: TGTGCCAGCGCCGGCTATGGCTGGAACACTGAAGCTTTCTTT
d_gene: .; j_gene: TRBJ2-2; abundance: .; v_gene: TRBV19; CDR3aa: CASSGTANTGELFF; CDR3nt: TGTGCCAGTAGTGGGACCGCGAACACCGGGGAGCTGTTTTTT
d_gene: .; j_gene: TRBJ1-5; abundance: .; v_gene: TRBV6-2/TRBV6-3; CDR3aa: CASSLMGQYSNQPQHF; CDR3nt: TGTGCCAGCAGCCTCATGGGGCAGTATAGCAATCAGCCCCAGCATTTT
d_gene: .; j_gene: TRBJ1-2; abundance: once; v_gene: TRBV5-5; CDR3aa: CASSIGGSGYTF; CDR3nt: TGTGCCAGCAGCATAGGGGGTAGCGGCTACACCTTC
d_gene: .; j_gene: TRBJ2-7; abundance: .; v_gene: TRBV30; CDR3aa: CAWSVSNRGSYEQYF; CDR3nt: TGTGCCTGGAGTGTATCGAACCGGGGGTCCTACGAGCAGTACTTC
d_gene: .; j_gene: TRBJ2-7; abundance: .; v_gene: TRBV7-2; CDR3aa: CASSRGAYEQYF; CDR3nt: TGTGCCAGCAGCCGAGGGGCCTACGAGCAGTACTTC
d_gene: .; j_gene: TRBJ2-6; abundance: .; v_gene: TRBV6-4; CDR3aa: CASSEGAGANVLTF; CDR3nt: TGTGCCAGCAGTGAGGGGGCTGGGGCCAACGTCCTGACTTTC
d_gene: .; j_gene: TRBJ1-5; abundance: .; v_gene: TRBV12-3/TRBV12-4; CDR3aa: CASSFGSNQPQHF; CDR3nt: TGTGCCAGCAGTTTCGGTAGCAATCAGCCCCAGCATTTT
d_gene: .; j_gene: TRBJ2-1; abundance: once; v_gene: TRBV5-6; CDR3aa: CASSLAGGQGIYEQFF; CDR3nt: TGTGCCAGCAGCTTGGCTGGGGGCCAGGGGATATATGAGCAGTTCTTC
d_gene: TRBD1; j_gene: TRBJ2-7; abundance: .; v_gene: TRBV7-9; CDR3aa: CASSLDPTGEYEQYF; CDR3nt: TGTGCCAGCAGCTTAGACCCGACAGGGGAGTACGAGCAGTACTTC
d_gene: .; j_gene: TRBJ1-1; abundance: .; v_gene: TRBV19; CDR3aa: CASTRSTGLKTEAFF; CDR3nt: TGTGCCAGTACCAGATCCACAGGATTAAAGACTGAAGCTTTCTTT
d_gene: .; j_gene: TRBJ1-3; abundance: .; v_gene: TRBV7-8; CDR3aa: CASSRLPEEYGNTIYF; CDR3nt: TGTGCCAGCAGCCGCCTCCCTGAGGAGTATGGAAACACCATATATTTT
d_gene: .; j_gene: TRBJ2-1; abundance: .; v_gene: TRBV24-1; CDR3aa: CATMDTHNEQFF; CDR3nt: TGTGCCACAATGGACACCCACAATGAGCAGTTCTTC
d_gene: .; j_gene: TRBJ1-6; abundance: .; v_gene: TRBV15; CDR3aa: CATSRGDSVGNSPLHF; CDR3nt: TGTGCCACCAGCAGAGGAGACAGTGTCGGGAATTCACCCCTCCACTTT
d_gene: .; j_gene: TRBJ2-1; abundance: .; v_gene: TRBV7-3; CDR3aa: CASSLGYEFNEQFF; CDR3nt: TGTGCCAGCAGCTTGGGGTATGAGTTCAATGAGCAGTTCTTC
d_gene: .; j_gene: TRBJ2-7; abundance: .; v_gene: TRBV7-9; CDR3aa: CASRGRGPPYEQYF; CDR3nt: TGTGCCAGCCGGGGACGGGGTCCCCCCTACGAGCAGTACTTC
d_gene: TRBD1; j_gene: TRBJ2-1; abundance: .; v_gene: TRBV6-5; CDR3aa: CAIQNRGLGYNEQFF; CDR3nt: TGTGCCATCCAGAACAGGGGGCTGGGCTACAATGAGCAGTTCTTC
d_gene: TRBD1; j_gene: TRBJ2-7; abundance: .; v_gene: TRBV15; CDR3aa: CATSPDREYRYEQYF; CDR3nt: TGTGCCACCAGCCCCGACAGGGAATATCGCTACGAGCAGTACTTC
d_gene: TRBD2; j_gene: TRBJ2-7; abundance: .; v_gene: TRBV4-2; CDR3aa: CASSETSASSYEQYF; CDR3nt: TGTGCCAGCAGCGAGACTAGCGCGAGCTCCTACGAGCAGTACTTC
d_gene: .; j_gene: TRBJ1-3; abundance: once; v_gene: TRBV19; CDR3aa: CASSITGSSGNTIYF; CDR3nt: TGTGCCAGTAGTATTACAGGCAGCTCTGGAAACACCATATATTTT
d_gene: .; j_gene: TRBJ2-3; abundance: .; v_gene: TRBV6-1; CDR3aa: CASSEETGYIDTQYF; CDR3nt: TGTGCCAGCAGTGAAGAAACAGGGTATATCGATACGCAGTATTTT
d_gene: TRBD2; j_gene: TRBJ2-5; abundance: once; v_gene: TRBV30; CDR3aa: CAWSAWRGTETQYF; CDR3nt: TGTGCCTGGAGTGCTTGGCGGGGGACGGAGACCCAGTACTTC
d_gene: .; j_gene: TRBJ2-3; abundance: once; v_gene: TRBV28; CDR3aa: CASRRVTDTQYF; CDR3nt: TGTGCCAGCAGGAGAGTCACAGATACGCAGTATTTT
d_gene: .; j_gene: TRBJ1-6; abundance: once; v_gene: TRBV4-1; CDR3aa: CASSPTPSSYNSPLHF; CDR3nt: TGCGCCAGCAGCCCTACTCCGAGCTCCTATAATTCACCCCTCCACTTT
d_gene: .; j_gene: TRBJ1-2; abundance: few; v_gene: TRBV2; CDR3aa: CASSEGGSGYGYTF; CDR3nt: TGTGCCAGCAGTGAAGGGGGATCGGGCTATGGCTACACCTTC
d_gene: TRBD1; j_gene: TRBJ2-7; abundance: .; v_gene: TRBV7-9; CDR3aa: CASSYGTGEQYF; CDR3nt: TGTGCCAGCAGCTACGGGACAGGCGAGCAGTACTTC
d_gene: .; j_gene: TRBJ2-7; abundance: .; v_gene: TRBV30; CDR3aa: CALSSGSNEQYF; CDR3nt: TGTGCCCTGTCATCAGGGAGCAACGAGCAGTACTTC
d_gene: .; j_gene: TRBJ1-5; abundance: .; v_gene: TRBV24-1; CDR3aa: CATAGGGNQPQHF; CDR3nt: TGTGCCACTGCCGGGGGGGGCAATCAGCCCCAGCATTTT
d_gene: .; j_gene: TRBJ2-3; abundance: .; v_gene: TRBV7-9; CDR3aa: CASSLGREADTQYF; CDR3nt: TGTGCCAGCAGCTTAGGAAGGGAAGCAGATACGCAGTATTTT
d_gene: .; j_gene: TRBJ1-6; abundance: .; v_gene: TRBV4-1; CDR3aa: CASSQESGASSYNSPLHF; CDR3nt: TGCGCCAGCAGCCAAGAATCGGGCGCGAGCTCCTATAATTCACCCCTCCACTTT
d_gene: .; j_gene: TRBJ2-1; abundance: .; v_gene: TRBV6-1; CDR3aa: CASSESGTPPYNEQFF; CDR3nt: TGTGCCAGCAGTGAATCTGGGACACCTCCCTACAATGAGCAGTTCTTC
d_gene: .; j_gene: TRBJ2-1; abundance: .; v_gene: TRBV10-3; CDR3aa: CAIKTRYYNEQFF; CDR3nt: TGTGCCATCAAGACTAGATACTACAATGAGCAGTTCTTC
d_gene: TRBD1; j_gene: TRBJ2-7; abundance: .; v_gene: TRBV7-8; CDR3aa: CASSLDRGYEQYF; CDR3nt: TGTGCCAGCAGCTTAGACAGGGGTTACGAGCAGTACTTC
d_gene: .; j_gene: TRBJ1-2; abundance: .; v_gene: TRBV4-1; CDR3aa: CASSQEHLRSGGAFHGYTF; CDR3nt: TGCGCCAGCAGCCAAGAACATCTCAGGTCCGGGGGCGCATTCCACGGCTACACCTTC
d_gene: .; j_gene: TRBJ1-1; abundance: .; v_gene: TRBV3-1/TRBV3-2; CDR3aa: CASSQERVVGGTEAFF; CDR3nt: TGTGCCAGCAGCCAAGAAAGGGTAGTGGGGGGCACTGAAGCTTTCTTT
d_gene: TRBD2; j_gene: TRBJ2-1; abundance: .; v_gene: TRBV5-1; CDR3aa: CASVSGSGGVPSSYNEQFF; CDR3nt: TGCGCCAGCGTCTCCGGTAGCGGGGGGGTTCCTAGCTCCTACAATGAGCAGTTCTTC
d_gene: TRBD1; j_gene: TRBJ2-7; abundance: .; v_gene: TRBV5-8; CDR3aa: CASSGTGISYEQYF; CDR3nt: TGTGCCAGCAGCGGGACAGGGATCTCCTACGAGCAGTACTTC
d_gene: TRBD1; j_gene: TRBJ1-2; abundance: .; v_gene: TRBV12-3/TRBV12-4; CDR3aa: CASSRDSYNGYTF; CDR3nt: TGTGCCAGCAGTCGGGACAGTTATAATGGCTACACCTTC
d_gene: .; j_gene: TRBJ2-3; abundance: .; v_gene: TRBV5-1; CDR3aa: CASSSGPGTDTQYF; CDR3nt: TGCGCCAGCAGCTCCGGACCGGGCACAGATACGCAGTATTTT
d_gene: .; j_gene: TRBJ2-7; abundance: .; v_gene: TRBV5-8; CDR3aa: CASSLGHTITYEQYF; CDR3nt: TGTGCCAGCAGCTTAGGCCATACGATCACCTACGAGCAGTACTTC
d_gene: .; j_gene: TRBJ2-3; abundance: .; v_gene: TRBV14; CDR3aa: CASSHGPTDTQYF; CDR3nt: TGTGCCAGCAGCCACGGACCCACAGATACGCAGTATTTT
d_gene: .; j_gene: TRBJ2-5; abundance: .; v_gene: TRBV2; CDR3aa: CASSQIQETQYF; CDR3nt: TGTGCCAGCAGTCAGATCCAAGAGACCCAGTACTTC